This T cell receptor (beta chain) emerged from a study of PD-L1 blockade in urothelial cancer. Time point specified: pretreatment peripheral blood. CDR1 is SGHNT, CDR2 YENEEA, per germline. The CDR3 loop spans 16 amino acids. Trimming removed 3 bases from V and 2 bases from J, with 13 bases in between. The method was immunoSEQ multiplex PCR; TCRdb's version includes in-frame clones alone and lacks a portion of them. The data show fewer than 60,000 clones, approximately 88% seen once. The V and J genes are TRBV11-3 and TRBJ2-2; D remains unclear. The input for sequencing was PBMCs, taken around atezolizumab (anti-PD-L1) treatment. The sequence was collected from a man in his fifties or sixties with urothelial cancer. CDR3 DNA: TGTGCCAGCAGCTTTTCTGGCAGAACCAACACCGGGGAGCTGTTTTTT. This sequence encodes CASSFSGRTNTGELFF.